What follows are 27 T cell receptor beta chains derived from one specimen sequenced in a study of type 1 regulatory T cells. Broader study findings: Type 1 regulatory T cells had a more restricted TCR repertoire than non-type 1 regulatory T cells.

Their antigen targets remain unknown. From the reads, TCRdb called clonotypes with MiXCR, one entry per CDR3 protein. Among roughly 6,200 distinct CDR3 sequences listed, 30% to 40% were seen once. Sample: cultured type 1 regulatory T (Tr1) cells, either the whole culture or a sorted fraction (not recorded which). The receptor source for this set is a human donor in good health.

This clonotype is judged medium-sized. The CDR3 region has the DNA TGTGCCAGCAGCATGAGGACAGGGGTCCCCTACGAGCAGTACTTC. As protein: CASSMRTGVPYEQYF. The chain carries TRBV9 and TRBJ2-7; 9 nucleotides line up with TRBD1. The V gene's germline CDR1 is SGDLS and CDR2 YYNGEE. Trimming removed 4 bases from V and 2 bases from J; junction bases left unmatched: 7. The CDR3 is 15 residues long.

This clonotype was picked up a small number of times. The chain links TRBV5-1 to TRBJ2-7, with 8 bases aligning to TRBD1. V gave up 2 bases and J gave up 9 bases; unmatched junction bases: 13. Germline assignment: CDR1 SGHRS and CDR2 YFSETQ. CDR3 length: 15 amino acids. CDR3 loop: CASSFQTGAATTQYF. The CDR3 DNA reads as TGCGCCAGCAGCTTCCAGACAGGGGCCGCGACTACGCAGTACTTC.

This clonotype showed up many times. This chain's CDR3 is CSARKGLAVNEQYF. CDR3 in DNA: TGCAGTGCTAGAAAGGGTCTAGCGGTAAACGAGCAGTACTTC. The chain joins TRBV20-1 to TRBJ2-7; TRBD2 matches at 7 bases. The germline CDR1 and CDR2 sequences are DFQATT and SNEGSKA (reference sequence). The CDR3 covers 14 residues. Losses at the gene ends were 2 bases for V and 5 bases for J; bases not matched to a gene: 9.

This clonotype occurred once. V gene TRBV3-1 combines with J gene TRBJ1-6; TRBD1 might be the D (6 bases). V was cut by 6 bases and J by 8 bases, with 17 bases left in between. Germline values: CDR1 LGHDT, CDR2 YNNKEL (reference sequence). The length of the CDR3 is 15 residues. CDR3 in DNA: TGTGCCAGCAGAGGGTCCAGGGGCACATATTCACCCCTCCACTTT. Amino acids: CASRGSRGTYSPLHF.

This clonotype was picked up many times. This chain uses TRBV4-2 with TRBJ2-1; D not certain. There are 16 residues in the CDR3. Between the trimmed V and J ends, which lost 1 base and 1 base, there was a span of 11 bases. Germline-derived CDR1 and CDR2 are LGHNA and YNFKEQ. This CDR3 reads CASSQVSALSYNEQFF. The CDR3 nucleotides read TGTGCCAGCAGCCAAGTTTCGGCCCTATCCTACAATGAGCAGTTCTTC.

This clonotype is judged medium-sized (0.01 to 0.1%). The J gene is TRBJ2-4, the V gene TRBV5-1; a possible D gene is TRBD1 (5 bases). Looked up from germline, CDR1 is SGHRS and CDR2 is YFSETQ. Deletions cut 0 bases from V and 9 bases from J, with 16 bases between. This CDR3 has 15 residues. CDR3 sequence (DNA): TGCGCCAGCAGCTTGGAGGCAGGGTGGGGAATCATTCAGTACTTC. As protein: CASSLEAGWGIIQYF.

By sample share, this clonotype is medium-sized (0.01 to 0.1%). The rearrangement links TRBV7-9 to TRBJ2-3; no definite D call. CDR1 is SEHNR, CDR2 FQNEAQ, per germline (reference sequence). V shed 6 bases and J shed 0 bases, with 16 bases lying between them. The CDR3 length is 16 residues. The CDR3 protein is CASSFMSTSSTDTQYF. CDR3 DNA: TGTGCCAGCAGTTTCATGTCTACCTCTAGCACAGATACGCAGTATTTT.

The chain has TRBV5-1 and TRBJ2-3; D possibly corresponds to TRBD2 (6 bases). V was cut by 4 bases and J by 8 bases, with 11 bases left in between. The CDR3 totals 12 residues. The germline V gene encodes CDR1 SGHRS and CDR2 YFSETQ. This CDR3 is CASSPQGGTQYF. CDR3 nucleotides: TGCGCCAGCAGCCCCCAGGGAGGTACGCAGTATTTT.

V gene TRBV9 combines with J gene TRBJ2-1, with TRBD2 as a possible D gene (5 bases). CDR3 length equals 13 residues. Trimming left V 4 bases short and J 7 bases short, with 12 bases between. Germline V gene data show CDR1 as SGDLS and CDR2 as YYNGEE. The CDR3 here is CASSLLASNEQFF. CDR3 nucleotides: TGTGCCAGCAGCCTTCTAGCTTCGAATGAGCAGTTCTTC.

This clonotype was detected only a few times. Since no conserved phenylalanine or tryptophan closes the CDR3, a read error is the likely cause. The chain combines TRBV27 with TRBJ1-5, with TRBD1 matching over 8 bases. Per the germline V gene, CDR1 is MNHEY and CDR2 is SMNVEV (reference sequence). This CDR3 is 16 amino acids long. The ends lost 0 bases at V and 4 bases at J; junction bases unmatched: 5. The CDR3 spells CASSLSPTGANQPQHS. In DNA form, the CDR3 reads TGTGCCAGCAGTTTATCCCCGACAGGGGCAAATCAGCCCCAGCATTCT.

This clonotype was counted ten times or more. The V call is TRBV9, the J call TRBJ1-1; D remains ambiguous. This CDR3 is 15 amino acids long. Germline V gives CDR1 SGDLS, CDR2 YYNGEE. Deletions cut 4 bases from V and 5 bases from J, with 18 bases between. The CDR3 sequence: CASSPRVRTGTEAFF. CDR3 coding DNA: TGTGCCAGCAGCCCCCGGGTAAGGACGGGGACTGAAGCTTTCTTT.

This clonotype is large (0.1 to 1%) by share. The chain combines TRBV28 with TRBJ2-7; the D gene is possibly TRBD2 (5 bases). Germline CDR1 reads MDHEN; CDR2 reads SYDVKM. V was pared by 11 bases and J by 3 bases, with 17 bases between. The CDR3 consists of 13 residues. This CDR3 reads CASIGGLYYEQYF. In nucleotides, the CDR3 is TGTGCCTCAATCGGAGGACTTTACTACGAGCAGTACTTC. Looking up the rest from reference TRBV28 and TRBJ2-7 gives the full variable domain: DVKVTQSSRYLVKRTGEKVFLECVQDMDHENMFWYRQDPGLGLRLIYFSYDVKMKEKGDIPEGYSVSREKKERFSLILESASTNQTSMYLCASIGGLYYEQYFGPGTRLTVT.

The V gene is TRBV19, the J gene TRBJ1-5; D perhaps matches TRBD1 (5 bases). The germline CDR1 and CDR2 sequences are LNHDA and SQIVND (reference sequence). Trimming stripped 5 bases from V and 11 bases from J, with 22 bases between. CDR3 length: 15 amino acids. CDR3 nucleotide sequence: TGTGCCAGTAGTCGACAGCCAAAACTCAGGACGGCCCAGCATTTT. The encoded protein is CASSRQPKLRTAQHF.

The chain links TRBV23-1 to TRBJ1-4, with a weak D call TRBD1 (5 bases). TRBV23-1 is an ORF for which the function is uncertain. The V end lost 7 bases, the J end lost 7 bases, and 22 bases lay between the germline ends. CDR3 length equals 16 residues. The CDR3 region is CASTTAAPPQAEKLFF. The CDR3 region has the DNA TGCGCCAGCACTACCGCGGCGCCCCCACAGGCTGAAAAACTGTTTTTT.

This clonotype was observed a handful of times. This chain joins TRBV15 and TRBJ1-5, with D uncertain. Trimming cost V 0 bases and J 2 bases, with 5 bases left between them. From germline, CDR1 is LNHNV and CDR2 YYDKDF (reference sequence). CDR3 length equals 14 residues. The CDR3 nucleotides are TGTGCCACCAGCAGAGACCGAGGCAATCAGCCCCAGCATTTT. The encoded protein is CATSRDRGNQPQHF.

In this sample, this clonotype turned up a few times. The CDR3 DNA sequence: TGTGCCAGCAGTGAAGCCGGGACAGGGGACTACGAGCAGTACTTC. Amino acids: CASSEAGTGDYEQYF. This sequence joins TRBV6-2 or TRBV6-3 and TRBJ2-7; TRBD1 agrees at 10 bases. This CDR3 contains 15 residues. J gave up 3 bases and V 5 bases, and 7 bases lay outside the gene matches. CDR1 and CDR2 (germline): MNHEY, SVGEGT.

The rearrangement links TRBV19 to TRBJ1-5; D is perhaps TRBD1 (6 bases). V lost 4 bases, J lost 0 bases, and 10 bases lay in between. CDR1 is LNHDA, CDR2 SQIVND, per germline (reference sequence). This CDR3 comprises 15 residues. The CDR3 is CASSTQGLSNQPQHF. The CDR3 region has the DNA TGTGCCAGTAGTACACAGGGTCTTAGCAATCAGCCCCAGCATTTT.

The J gene is TRBJ2-5, the V gene TRBV5-1; 11 nucleotides agree with TRBD2. This CDR3 region has 17 residues. The germline gives CDR1 SGHRS, CDR2 YFSETQ. After removal of 4 bases from V and 6 bases from J, the junction contained 14 bases not matched to a gene. CDR3 DNA sequence: TGCGCCAGCAGCATCTGGCCCTTAGCGGGAGGGTTGAAGACCCAGTACTTC. Translated, it gives CASSIWPLAGGLKTQYF.

This clonotype was counted many times. The chain uses TRBV20-1 and TRBJ1-2; 12 bases match TRBD1. V was clipped by 6 bases and J by 4 bases; unmatched bases: 6. CDR1 is DFQATT, CDR2 SNEGSKA, per germline (reference sequence). The CDR3 totals 14 residues. The CDR3 loop is CSAGQGAQSYGYTF. DNA of the CDR3: TGCAGTGCGGGACAGGGGGCGCAAAGCTATGGCTACACCTTC.

As to this clonotype: This may arise from a read error, as a much more abundant clone is one base away. The chain is built from TRBV7-9 and TRBJ1-1; D uncertain. There are 17 residues in the CDR3. V dropped 5 bases and J dropped 10 bases, with 29 bases sitting between them. Germline V gene sequence: CDR1 SEHNR, CDR2 FQNEAQ (reference sequence). The CDR3 spells CASSIGGTAQPITLAFF. The CDR3 nucleotides are TGTGCCAGCAGCATCGGCGGTACAGCCCAACCCATTACTTTAGCTTTCTTT.

The chain combines TRBV2 with TRBJ1-5; 7 positions agree with TRBD1. CDR1 is SNHLY, CDR2 FYNNEI, per germline. The junction had 8 bases not matched to a gene; V was cut back by 5 bases and J by 1 base. The CDR3 totals 16 residues. As DNA, the CDR3 is TGTGCCAGCAGTTCCCGACAGGGTGGAAGCAATCAGCCCCAGCATTTT. This translates into CASSSRQGGSNQPQHF.

This chain uses TRBV7-6 with TRBJ2-2; D is unclear. The CDR3 covers 16 residues. Germline V gives CDR1 SGHVS, CDR2 FNYEAQ. The V and J ends lost 0 bases and 4 bases respectively, with 12 bases between them. CDR3 sequence reads: CASSLAVSRGTGELFF. CDR3 sequence (DNA): TGTGCCAGCAGCTTAGCCGTTAGCAGAGGCACCGGGGAGCTGTTTTTT.

In its sample, this clonotype was seen a few times. The CDR3, as DNA: TGCGCCAGCAGTTTCAGCGGCCCTTACGAGCAGTACTTC. As protein: CASSFSGPYEQYF. The chain joins TRBV5-1 to TRBJ2-7, with TRBD2 as a possible D gene (5 bases). Trimming removed 5 bases from V and 4 bases from J, with 13 bases in between. This CDR3 is built from 13 residues. The germline V gene encodes CDR1 SGHRS and CDR2 YFSETQ. Full variable domain (outside the CDR3, taken from reference TRBV5-1 and TRBJ2-7): KAGVTQTPRYLIKTRGQQVTLSCSPISGHRSVSWYQQTPGQGLQFLFEYFSETQRNKGNFPGRFSGRQFSNSRSEMNVSTLELGDSALYLCASSFSGPYEQYFGPGTRLTVT.

By share, this clonotype ranks as medium-sized. The CDR3, as DNA: TGCGCCAGCAGCTTGAAGACCGGCTACGAGCAGTACTTC. Encoded protein: CASSLKTGYEQYF. The gene calls are TRBV5-1 and TRBJ2-7; D remains unclear. CDR1 is SGHRS and CDR2 is YFSETQ in the germline V gene. The CDR3 length is 13 residues. Trimming left V 1 base short and J 3 bases short, with 8 bases between.

V gene TRBV14 combines with J gene TRBJ2-7, with D unclear. The CDR3 is 16 residues long. Germline values: CDR1 SGHDN, CDR2 FVKESK. V was trimmed by 2 bases and J by 3 bases, leaving 17 bases between them. The CDR3 loop reads CASSQTEHRVNYEQYF. DNA for the CDR3: TGTGCCAGCAGCCAAACGGAGCACAGAGTCAACTACGAGCAGTACTTC.

The rearrangement links TRBV30 to TRBJ1-2; D gene uncertain. The germline V gene has CDR1 GTSNPN and CDR2 SVGIG (reference sequence). The CDR3 length is 12 residues. V was shortened by 2 bases and J by 2 bases, with 6 bases between the two germline ends. CDR3 bases: TGTGCCTGGAGTACCGGAAACTATGGCTACACCTTC. This translates into CAWSTGNYGYTF.

The rearrangement links TRBV4-1 to TRBJ2-5; no firm D call. Germline V lookup: CDR1 MGHRA, CDR2 YSYEKL. CDR3 length equals 14 residues. V shed 3 bases and J shed 5 bases, with 13 bases lying between them. The CDR3 loop reads CASSHPNGWETQYF. CDR3 bases: TGCGCCAGCAGCCACCCCAACGGGTGGGAGACCCAGTACTTC.